This TCR beta chain comes out of a study of metastatic and nonmetastatic thyroid tumors. Prior to thyroid surgery, none of the patients had received any treatment. In the authors' methods: CDR3 was compared across clinicopathological groups, and the resulting differences were used to build a distant-metastasis classifier for papillary thyroid cancer. Using MiXCR, TCRdb reanalyzed the PCR reads. TCRdb, not the original authors, processed these V and J calls. The table has 15,000 to 20,000 clones, roughly 30% seen once. V was shortened by 1 base and J by 7 bases, with 11 bases between the two germline ends. The CDR3 is made up of 14 amino acids. CDR1 and CDR2 (germline): SGHRS, YFSETQ. This clone has a single count.

The rearrangement uses TRBV5-1 and TRBJ1-4; D ambiguous. Sequencing was performed on tumor tissue. This clonotype was obtained from a female donor with papillary thyroid cancer or a benign thyroid nodule (not recorded which). Some clones in this sample may be carry-over from other donors' samples. The CDR3 here is CASSLQEGSEKLFF. The CDR3 nucleotides read TGCGCCAGCAGCTTGCAAGAAGGTTCTGAAAAACTGTTTTTT. The full variable domain, completed using reference TRBV5-1 and TRBJ1-4, is KAGVTQTPRYLIKTRGQQVTLSCSPISGHRSVSWYQQTPGQGLQFLFEYFSETQRNKGNFPGRFSGRQFSNSRSEMNVSTLELGDSALYLCASSLQEGSEKLFFGSGTQLSVL.